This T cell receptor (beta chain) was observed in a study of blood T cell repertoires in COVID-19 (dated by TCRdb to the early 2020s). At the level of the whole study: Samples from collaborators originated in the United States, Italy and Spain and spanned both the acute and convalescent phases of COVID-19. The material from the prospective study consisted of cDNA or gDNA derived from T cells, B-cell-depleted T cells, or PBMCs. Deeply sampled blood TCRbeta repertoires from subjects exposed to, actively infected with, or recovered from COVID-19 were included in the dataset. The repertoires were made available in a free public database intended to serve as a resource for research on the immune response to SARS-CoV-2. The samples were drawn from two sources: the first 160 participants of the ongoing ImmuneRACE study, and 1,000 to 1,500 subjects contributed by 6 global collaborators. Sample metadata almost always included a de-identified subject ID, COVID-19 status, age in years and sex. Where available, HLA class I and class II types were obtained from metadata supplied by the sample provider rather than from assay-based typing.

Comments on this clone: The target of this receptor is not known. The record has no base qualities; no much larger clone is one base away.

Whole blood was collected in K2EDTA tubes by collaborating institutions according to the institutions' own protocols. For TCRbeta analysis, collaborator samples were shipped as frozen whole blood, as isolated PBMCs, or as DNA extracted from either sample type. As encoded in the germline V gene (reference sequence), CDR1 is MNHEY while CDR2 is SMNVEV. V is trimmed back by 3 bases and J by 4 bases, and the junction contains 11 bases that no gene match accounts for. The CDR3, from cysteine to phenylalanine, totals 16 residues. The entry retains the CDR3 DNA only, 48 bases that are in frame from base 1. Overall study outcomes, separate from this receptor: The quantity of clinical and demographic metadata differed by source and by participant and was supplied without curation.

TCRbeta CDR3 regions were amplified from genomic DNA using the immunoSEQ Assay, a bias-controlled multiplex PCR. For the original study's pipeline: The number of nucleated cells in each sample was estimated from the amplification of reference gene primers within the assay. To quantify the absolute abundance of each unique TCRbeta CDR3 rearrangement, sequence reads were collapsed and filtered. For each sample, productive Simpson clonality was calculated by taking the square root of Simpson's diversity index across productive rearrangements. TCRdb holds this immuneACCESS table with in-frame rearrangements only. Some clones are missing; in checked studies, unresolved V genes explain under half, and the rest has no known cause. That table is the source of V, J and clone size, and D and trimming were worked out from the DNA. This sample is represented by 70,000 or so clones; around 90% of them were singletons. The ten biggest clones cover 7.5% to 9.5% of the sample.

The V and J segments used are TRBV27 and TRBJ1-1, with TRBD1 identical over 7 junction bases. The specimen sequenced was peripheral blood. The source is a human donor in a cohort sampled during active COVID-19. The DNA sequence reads TGTGCCAGCAGTTTCGGGCAGGGGGTCCAGGGCACTGAAGCTTTCTTT. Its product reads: CASSFGQGVQGTEAFF.